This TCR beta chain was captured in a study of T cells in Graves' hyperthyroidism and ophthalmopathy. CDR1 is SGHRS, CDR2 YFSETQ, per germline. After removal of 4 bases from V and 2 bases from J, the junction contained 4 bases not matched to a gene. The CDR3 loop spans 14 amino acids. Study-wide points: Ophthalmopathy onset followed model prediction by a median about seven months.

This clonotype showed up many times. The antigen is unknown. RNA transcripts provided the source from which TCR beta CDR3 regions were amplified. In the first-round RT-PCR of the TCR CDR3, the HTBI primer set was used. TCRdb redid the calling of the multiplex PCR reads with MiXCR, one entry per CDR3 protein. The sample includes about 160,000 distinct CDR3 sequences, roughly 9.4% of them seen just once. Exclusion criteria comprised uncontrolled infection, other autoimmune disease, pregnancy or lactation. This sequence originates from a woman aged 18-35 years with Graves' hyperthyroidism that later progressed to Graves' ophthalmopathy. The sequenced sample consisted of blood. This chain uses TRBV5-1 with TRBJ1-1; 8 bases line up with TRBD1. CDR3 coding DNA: TGCGCCAGCAGCCACGGACAGGGAAACACTGAAGCTTTCTTT. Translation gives CASSHGQGNTEAFF. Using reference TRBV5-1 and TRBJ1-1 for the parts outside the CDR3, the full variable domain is KAGVTQTPRYLIKTRGQQVTLSCSPISGHRSVSWYQQTPGQGLQFLFEYFSETQRNKGNFPGRFSGRQFSNSRSEMNVSTLELGDSALYLCASSHGQGNTEAFFGQGTRLTVV.